The 15 T cell receptor beta chains in this list originate from one sample, sequenced in a study of cytotoxic CD8 clonotypes in ibrutinib-treated CLL. Profiling relied on immunoSEQ multiplex PCR, and the TCRdb table lists in-frame clones only, not all of them. This sample yields over 150,000 clones, of which approximately 80% are seen a single time; about 2% belongs to the top ten. The sequencing used PBMCs, collected after 12 months of ibrutinib treatment. These receptors all stem from a human donor with chronic lymphocytic leukemia.

This rearrangement joins TRBV5-1 to TRBJ2-2; D gene unclear. Germline CDR1 is SGHRS and CDR2 is YFSETQ. The length of the CDR3 is 14 residues. Trimming took off 0 bases at V and 4 bases at J, with 7 bases between the two ends. CDR3 sequence: CASSLEQITGELFF. Written as DNA, the CDR3 is TGCGCCAGCAGCTTGGAACAGATCACCGGGGAGCTGTTTTTT.

This clone was recorded many times. This chain uses TRBV18 with TRBJ2-4; D is perhaps TRBD1 (6 bases). V lost 2 bases and J lost 6, with 14 bases in between. Germline assignment: CDR1 KGHSH and CDR2 LQKENI. The CDR3 is made up of 15 amino acids. CDR3 sequence: CASSPLTQGGNIQYF. CDR3 in DNA: TGTGCCAGCTCACCATTAACACAGGGTGGAAACATTCAGTACTTC. Full variable domain (remainder filled in from reference TRBV18 and TRBJ2-4): NAGVMQNPRHLVRRRGQEARLRCSPMKGHSHVYWYRQLPEEGLKFMVYLQKENIIDESGMPKERFSAEFPKEGPSILRIQQVVRGDSAAYFCASSPLTQGGNIQYFGAGTRLSVL.

The V call is TRBV7-9, the J call TRBJ1-2; TRBD1 might be the D (5 bases). From germline, CDR1 is SEHNR and CDR2 FQNEAQ (reference sequence). This CDR3 region has 13 residues. Trimming shortened V by 3 bases and J by 4 bases, and 9 bases separated the two germline ends. CDR3 in amino acids: CASSFGAPYGYTF. The DNA for the CDR3 is TGTGCCAGCAGCTTTGGGGCACCCTATGGCTACACCTTC.

V is TRBV4-3 and J is TRBJ2-6; tentatively, D is TRBD1 or TRBD2 (6 bases each). Trimming removed 2 bases at V and 4 bases at J, with 18 bases between. The CDR3 has 18 amino acids. The germline CDR1 and CDR2 sequences are LGHNA and YSLEER. CDR3 sequence: CASSQLTVGGGGANVLTF. In DNA form, the CDR3 reads TGCGCCAGCAGCCAACTAACCGTCGGGGGCGGAGGGGCCAACGTCCTGACTTTC.

This chain connects TRBV4-3 to TRBJ2-3; 10 bases agree with TRBD1. Losses at the gene ends were 6 bases for V and 2 bases for J; bases not matched to a gene: 8. CDR1 is LGHNA, CDR2 YSLEER, per germline. The CDR3 contains 16 residues. The CDR3 DNA sequence: TGCGCCAGCAGACTCACCGGGACAGGGGACACAGATACGCAGTATTTT. Encoded protein: CASRLTGTGDTDTQYF.

V usage is TRBV7-2 and J usage is TRBJ2-7; 8 nucleotides agree with TRBD1. The CDR3 has 15 amino acids. Per germline, CDR1 SGHTA and CDR2 FQGNSA. V shed 3 bases, J shed 1 base, and the junction held 5 bases outside the gene matches. In nucleotides, the CDR3 is TGTGCCAGCAGCTTCAATAGACAGGGGTCCTACGAGCAGTACTTC. It specifies CASSFNRQGSYEQYF.

CDR3 in amino acids: CASRGQGASKDLYGYTF. The CDR3 bases are TGTGCCAGCAGGGGACAGGGGGCAAGCAAGGACCTCTATGGCTACACCTTC. V and J are TRBV27 and TRBJ1-2; 12 nucleotides align to TRBD1. In germline, CDR1 is MNHEY, CDR2 SMNVEV (reference sequence). V lost 6 bases, J lost 4 bases, and 12 bases stayed unmatched. This CDR3 has 17 residues.

Here the CDR3 DNA reads TGTGCCAACCCCCCGCCCGCGGGGAACACAGATACGCAGTATTTT. Its translation: CANPPPAGNTDTQYF. This chain connects TRBV7-9 to TRBJ2-3; perhaps TRBD2 as D (6 bases). CDR3 size: 15 residues. Per germline, CDR1 SEHNR and CDR2 FQNEAQ (reference sequence). V was pared by 10 bases and J by 2 bases, with 19 bases between.

The chain joins TRBV2 to TRBJ2-7; 10 positions match TRBD1. CDR3 length equals 15 residues. Germline-derived CDR1 and CDR2 are SNHLY and FYNNEI. Trimming took 6 bases from V and 4 from J; bases not matched to a gene: 9. CDR3 sequence (DNA): TGTGCCAGCAGGCTAAGACAGGGGGCTGGATACGAGCAGTACTTC. Protein product: CASRLRQGAGYEQYF.

The chain recombines TRBV28 with TRBJ1-1; no definite D call. This CDR3 contains 12 residues. CDR1 MDHEN and CDR2 SYDVKM come from the germline V gene. V was trimmed by 7 bases and J by 7 bases, leaving 13 bases between them. The CDR3 bases are TGTGCCAGCATCCAAAAAATGCGTGAAGCTTTCTTT. Protein product: CASIQKMREAFF. The whole variable domain, filled in from reference TRBV28 and TRBJ1-1, reads DVKVTQSSRYLVKRTGEKVFLECVQDMDHENMFWYRQDPGLGLRLIYFSYDVKMKEKGDIPEGYSVSREKKERFSLILESASTNQTSMYLCASIQKMREAFFGQGTRLTVV.

This clone appeared once. The chain couples TRBV4-3 to TRBJ1-1; a weak D match, TRBD1 (6 bases). In germline, CDR1 is LGHNA, CDR2 YSLEER. V lost 5 bases and J lost 1, with 11 bases in between. This CDR3 contains 14 residues. The chain's CDR3 is CASSGGRSNTEAFF. In DNA, the CDR3 is TGCGCCAGCAGCGGGGGCAGGTCGAACACTGAAGCTTTCTTT.

The V gene is TRBV5-5, the J gene TRBJ1-4, with D unclear. CDR3 length: 15 residues. Deletions cut 2 bases from V and 7 bases from J, with 15 bases between. CDR1 is SGHKS and CDR2 is YYEKEE in the germline V gene (reference sequence). In nucleotides, the CDR3 is TGTGCCAGCAGCTTTCAGGTTTCGAACGGTGAAAAACTGTTTTTT. It is translated as CASSFQVSNGEKLFF. Variable domain in full (rest from reference TRBV5-5 and TRBJ1-4): DAGVTQSPTHLIKTRGQQVTLRCSPISGHKSVSWYQQVLGQGPQFIFQYYEKEERGRGNFPDRFSARQFPNYSSELNVNALLLGDSALYLCASSFQVSNGEKLFFGSGTQLSVL.

CDR3 nucleotides: TGTGCCAGTAGCGGACAGGGGATGAGCAATCAGCCCCAGCATTTT. This translates into CASSGQGMSNQPQHF. This sequence joins TRBV19 and TRBJ1-5; 9 positions match TRBD1. V lost 6 bases, J lost 1 base, and 4 bases stayed unmatched. The CDR3 is 15 amino acids. Per the germline V gene, CDR1 is LNHDA and CDR2 is SQIVND (reference sequence). Full variable domain (rest looked up from reference TRBV19 and TRBJ1-5): DGGITQSPKYLFRKEGQNVTLSCEQNLNHDAMYWYRQDPGQGLRLIYYSQIVNDFQKGDIAEGYSVSREKKESFPLTVTSAQKNPTAFYLCASSGQGMSNQPQHFGDGTRLSIL.

V usage is TRBV6-4 and J usage is TRBJ2-1, with a weak D call TRBD2 (6 bases). Germline CDR1 is MRHNA and CDR2 is SNTAGT. This CDR3 is built from 15 residues. V lost 5 bases and J 4 bases, leaving 15 bases between the germline ends. CDR3 amino acids: CASSLVLAEYNEQFF. For the CDR3, the DNA is TGTGCCAGCAGTCTGGTACTAGCAGAATACAATGAGCAGTTCTTC.

The V call is TRBV19, the J call TRBJ2-7, with D possibly matching TRBD2 (5 bases). Germline CDR1 is LNHDA and CDR2 is SQIVND (reference sequence). Trimming removed 6 bases from V and 5 bases from J, with 14 bases in between. This CDR3 is built from 13 residues. CDR3 nucleotides: TGTGCCAGTAGAGACGGGAACGGGGACGAGCAGTACTTC. It translates to CASRDGNGDEQYF.